This T cell receptor beta chain was sequenced in a study of shared clonotypes between healthy human individuals. Of note for this clone: Its antigen is unknown.

Germline V gives CDR1 SEHNR, CDR2 FQNEAQ (reference sequence). V shed 1 base, J shed 5 bases, and the junction held 9 bases outside the gene matches. The CDR3 is made up of 17 amino acids. All of the donors resided in Nashville, Tennessee, and each was a Caucasian adult. Broader study findings: Although depth was large, rarefaction showed that sequencing of the sorted subsets was incomplete. Sharing across several donors was seen in 4.5% to 5.5% of naive CD4 clonotypes.

Per the original methods: Filtering of immunoSEQ junctional sequences could not match full-length read filtering. Method: immunoSEQ multiplex PCR; TCRdb's copy keeps in-frame clones and lacks some. The V and J calls and clone size are taken from that table; D and trimming were inferred from the DNA. The sample has more than 1,200,000 clones, just under 99% seen once. The chain recombines TRBV7-9 with TRBJ2-2, with 8 positions matching TRBD1. Sequencing was done on a sample of naive CD4+ T cells sorted from blood. Subset reported: CD45RA+ positively selected. The TCR sequence derives from a man aged 25-40 years in good health. The CDR3 bases are TGTGCCAGCAGCTTAGTTCCAGGGGGCTTCGTTACCGGGGAGCTGTTTTTT. This sequence encodes CASSLVPGGFVTGELFF. The entire variable domain, with the rest obtained from reference TRBV7-9 and TRBJ2-2, is as follows: DTGVSQNPRHKITKRGQNVTFRCDPISEHNRLYWYRQTLGQGPEFLTYFQNEAQLEKSRLLSDRFSAERPKGSFSTLEIQRTEQGDSAMYLCASSLVPGGFVTGELFFGEGSRLTVL.